These 25 T cell receptor beta chains share one sample of origin, sequenced in a study of T cells in Graves' hyperthyroidism and ophthalmopathy. TCR beta CDR3 region amplification was performed from RNA transcripts. Initially, a first-round RT-PCR of the TCR CDR3 employed the HTBI primer set. MiXCR was run by TCRdb on the multiplex PCR reads, yielding one entry per CDR3 protein. The sample holds 640,000 or so distinct CDR3 sequences, under 15% seen once. Sequenced: blood. The receptors derive from a woman aged 40 to 50 with Graves' ophthalmopathy.

This clonotype was detected ten times or more. The rearrangement joins TRBV11-1 to TRBJ2-2; a possible D gene is TRBD2 (7 bases). The CDR3 contains 15 residues. Trimming took off 5 bases at V and 4 bases at J, with 14 bases between the two ends. Germline CDR1 SGHAT, CDR2 FQDESV (reference sequence). In DNA, the CDR3 is TGTGCCAGCAGCCGTGGGGGGGCAGGCACCGGGGAGCTGTTTTTT. Protein: CASSRGGAGTGELFF.

This clonotype showed up many times. The chain recombines TRBV5-1 with TRBJ1-1; D not resolved. CDR3 length equals 13 residues. The ends were cut back, 0 bases at V and 5 bases at J, with 8 bases in the middle. Germline lookup yields CDR1 SGHRS and CDR2 YFSETQ. The CDR3 loop is CASSLDGRTEAFF. In nucleotides, the CDR3 is TGCGCCAGCAGCTTGGACGGGAGAACTGAAGCTTTCTTT. Drawing the rest from reference TRBV5-1 and TRBJ1-1, the complete variable domain is KAGVTQTPRYLIKTRGQQVTLSCSPISGHRSVSWYQQTPGQGLQFLFEYFSETQRNKGNFPGRFSGRQFSNSRSEMNVSTLELGDSALYLCASSLDGRTEAFFGQGTRLTVV.

The rearrangement links TRBV30 to TRBJ2-2, with 9 bases aligning to TRBD1. This CDR3 is 16 amino acids long. J gave up 7 bases and V 3 bases, and 12 bases lay outside the gene matches. Germline V gene sequence: CDR1 GTSNPN, CDR2 SVGIG (reference sequence). The CDR3 protein is CAWRRKNRGLVGELFF. The CDR3, as DNA: TGTGCCTGGAGAAGGAAGAACAGGGGGCTGGTCGGGGAGCTGTTTTTT. The full variable domain, in which reference TRBV30 and TRBJ2-2 provide the parts outside the CDR3, is SQTIHQWPATLVQPVGSPLSLECTVEGTSNPNLYWYRQAAGRGLQLLFYSVGIGQISSEVPQNLSASRPQDRQFILSSKKLLLSDSGFYLCAWRRKNRGLVGELFFGEGSRLTVL.

This clonotype was found a few times. The chain employs TRBV12-3 or TRBV12-4 and TRBJ1-5; D may be TRBD1 (5 bases). This CDR3 has 16 residues. The V and J ends lost 3 bases and 0 bases respectively, with 12 bases between them. The CDR3 reads CASSFGGTPSNQPQHF. Written as DNA, the CDR3 is TGTGCCAGCAGTTTTGGGGGAACCCCTAGCAATCAGCCCCAGCATTTT.

This clonotype was seen a few times. V and J are TRBV12-3 or TRBV12-4 and TRBJ1-1; D remains unclear. The V gene lost 2 bases and the J gene lost 1 base, with 8 bases spanning the gap. The CDR3 extends over 14 amino acids. The CDR3 here is CASSLNSANTEAFF. The CDR3 DNA follows: TGTGCCAGCAGTTTAAACAGTGCGAACACTGAAGCTTTCTTT.

This clonotype was detected many times. The chain has TRBV12-3 or TRBV12-4 and TRBJ1-1; D is uncertain. The CDR3 consists of 14 residues. V was shortened by 5 bases and J by 4 bases, with 14 bases between the two germline ends. This CDR3 is CASSRRQSSTEAFF. CDR3 in DNA: TGTGCCAGCAGTCGGAGGCAGTCCTCCACTGAAGCTTTCTTT.

This clonotype was counted many times. The chain has TRBV6-1 and TRBJ2-2, with 13 bases that match TRBD2. V trimming: 6 bases; J trimming: 8 bases; junction bases outside the gene matches: 6. The CDR3 is 15 residues long. Germline CDR1 reads MNHNS; CDR2 reads SASEGT. The CDR3 sequence is CASRGTSGASGELFF. The DNA for the CDR3 is TGTGCCAGCAGGGGGACTAGCGGGGCGTCAGGGGAGCTGTTTTTT.

The chain uses TRBV12-3 or TRBV12-4 and TRBJ1-1; tentatively, D is TRBD1 (6 bases). The CDR3 extends over 14 amino acids. The V end was cut by 5 bases, the J end by 6 bases, with 16 bases between. CDR3: CASSHTGPGSEAFF. For the CDR3, the DNA is TGTGCCAGCAGTCATACAGGGCCCGGGTCTGAAGCTTTCTTT.

There are many counts of this clonotype. The chain recombines TRBV25-1 with TRBJ2-5; either TRBD1 or TRBD2 may fit D (5 bases each). With 4 bases removed from V and 4 bases from J, the gap between germline ends came to 13 bases. CDR1 and CDR2 (germline): MGHDK, SYGVNS. This CDR3 comprises 14 residues. CDR3 in DNA: TGTGCCAGCAGTGGGCAGGGCAGCGGAGAGACCCAGTACTTC. Amino acids: CASSGQGSGETQYF.

This clonotype appeared a few times. V and J are TRBV4-1 and TRBJ1-1; no clear D gene. The CDR3 covers 14 residues. CDR1 is MGHRA and CDR2 is YSYEKL in the germline V gene. V was pared by 4 bases and J by 1 base, with 10 bases between. The CDR3, as DNA: TGCGCCAGCAGCCCCCCTGTTGGGAACACTGAAGCTTTCTTT. Amino acids: CASSPPVGNTEAFF.

In its sample, this clonotype was seen many times. The gene calls are TRBV6-5 and TRBJ1-2; no clear D gene. The CDR3 has 15 residues. Trimming pared 3 bases from V and 4 bases from J, leaving 15 bases between. Germline V gene lookup returns CDR1 MNHEY and CDR2 SVGAGI. The CDR3 coding sequence is TGTGCCAGCAGTTATTCGGCAGGCTCCCTCTATGGCTACACCTTC. As protein: CASSYSAGSLYGYTF.

This clonotype has at least ten counts. This chain's CDR3 is CAIRDSGRANEQYF. CDR3 in DNA: TGTGCCATCAGAGATAGCGGGAGGGCGAACGAGCAGTACTTC. The chain uses TRBV10-3 and TRBJ2-7, with 11 bases identical to TRBD2. The CDR3 has 14 amino acids. CDR1 is ENHRY, CDR2 SYGVKD, per germline. Trimming at V came to 6 bases and at J to 5 bases, leaving 6 bases not matched to a gene.

This clonotype was recorded at least ten times. An end of the junction does not agree with germline; a read error may underlie this. The V call is TRBV28, the J call TRBJ2-7; 9 positions match TRBD1. The CDR3 runs 14 residues. Per the germline V gene, CDR1 is MDHEN and CDR2 is SYDVKM. The chain's CDR3 is CASSLRDRVYKQYF. The CDR3 DNA sequence: TGTGCCAGCAGTTTAAGGGACAGGGTCTACAAGCAGTACTTC.

In its sample, this clonotype was seen many times. J is TRBJ2-2 and V is TRBV11-2; 9 positions agree with TRBD1. The germline V gene has CDR1 SGHAT and CDR2 FQNNGV. The trim removed 5 bases at V and 0 bases at J, leaving 4 bases unmatched. The CDR3 sequence is 16 residues long. The CDR3 here is CASSPGTGPNTGELFF. CDR3 sequence (DNA): TGTGCCAGCAGCCCCGGGACAGGGCCGAACACCGGGGAGCTGTTTTTT.

This clonotype was found a few times. This chain links TRBV7-3 with TRBJ2-7; D may be TRBD1 or TRBD2 (5 bases each). CDR1 SGHTA and CDR2 FQGTGA come from the germline V gene. The CDR3 has 13 amino acids. V was shortened by 6 bases and J by 6 bases, with 15 bases between the two germline ends. CDR3 amino acids: CASSPGARSEQYF. CDR3 in DNA: TGTGCCAGCAGTCCCGGGGCTAGGTCCGAGCAGTACTTC.

This clonotype was detected ten times or more. The genes are TRBV24-1 and TRBJ2-2, with 11 bases lining up with TRBD2. The J segment lost 4 bases and the V segment lost 1 base, leaving 10 bases of the junction unmatched. Per the germline V gene, CDR1 is KGHDR and CDR2 is SFDVKD. The CDR3 is made up of 19 amino acids. CDR3 in DNA: TGTGCCACCAGTGATTTCCGAAAGTGGACTAGCGGGTCCACCGGGGAGCTGTTTTTT. Amino acids: CATSDFRKWTSGSTGELFF.

This clonotype showed up many times. The V call is TRBV29-1, the J call TRBJ2-7; TRBD1 agrees at 7 bases. V gave up 5 bases and J gave up 4 bases; unmatched junction bases: 8. This CDR3 comprises 13 residues. Germline assignment: CDR1 SQVTM and CDR2 ANQGSEA. DNA of the CDR3: TGCAGCGTTCTGACAGGGATTATGTACGAGCAGTACTTC. The encoded protein is CSVLTGIMYEQYF.

The rearrangement uses TRBV19 and TRBJ2-4, with D perhaps TRBD2 (5 bases). Germline V lookup: CDR1 LNHDA, CDR2 SQIVND (reference sequence). V lost 5 bases, J lost 2 bases, and 22 bases lay in between. This CDR3 is 18 amino acids long. The CDR3 DNA follows: TGTGCCAGTAGTTGGGAACGGGGTCAGTACCAAACCAAAAACATTCAGTACTTC. Amino acids: CASSWERGQYQTKNIQYF.

Concerning this clonotype itself: A much larger clone sits a single nucleotide away, making a read error possible. V gene TRBV20-1 combines with J gene TRBJ2-7; D unresolved. Trimming cost V 3 bases and J 11 bases, with 11 bases left between them. The CDR3 has 10 amino acids. In germline, CDR1 is DFQATT, CDR2 SNEGSKA (reference sequence). The CDR3 reads CSARMEVEYF. The DNA for the CDR3 is TGCAGTGCTAGGATGGAAGTCGAGTACTTC.

This clonotype was counted ten times or more. The chain combines TRBV6-1 with TRBJ2-7; 8 bases match TRBD2. Per germline, CDR1 MNHNS and CDR2 SASEGT. The CDR3 sequence is 13 residues long. Trimming cost V 7 bases and J 6 bases; bases outside gene matches: 8. CDR3 residues: CASTLSGSSEQYF. CDR3 coding DNA: TGTGCCAGCACCCTCAGCGGGAGTAGCGAGCAGTACTTC.

There are a few counts of this clonotype. This sequence may be a read error, since a much larger clone differs from it by one base. The chain combines TRBV20-1 with TRBJ2-7; D perhaps matches TRBD1 (6 bases). The germline V and J ends were trimmed by 3 bases and 2 bases, with 8 bases remaining between them. The CDR3 spans 12 residues. CDR1 and CDR2 from the germline V gene are DFQATT and SNEGSKA (reference sequence). The DNA of the CDR3 is TGCAGTGCTAGTAAGGGGGCCTACGAGCAGTACTTC. Translation gives CSASKGAYEQYF.

Ten or more counts support this clonotype. The V and J genes are TRBV11-2 and TRBJ2-7, with a tentative D call TRBD1 (5 bases). Germline V gives CDR1 SGHAT, CDR2 FQNNGV. Trimming pared 2 bases from V and 4 bases from J, leaving 15 bases between. The CDR3 has 15 amino acids. CDR3 sequence (DNA): TGTGCCAGCAGCTTATCCCGGGCACCAGGGTACGAGCAGTACTTC. Translated: CASSLSRAPGYEQYF.

This clonotype was observed many times. V and J are TRBV29-1 and TRBJ1-2; D not resolved. The CDR3 spans 12 residues. Looked up from germline, CDR1 is SQVTM and CDR2 is ANQGSEA. Trimming pared 3 bases from V and 0 bases from J, leaving 5 bases between. The CDR3 sequence: CSVDSPNYGYTF. The DNA for the CDR3 is TGCAGCGTTGACAGCCCTAACTATGGCTACACCTTC.

The rearrangement uses TRBV5-1 and TRBJ2-5; 10 nucleotides match TRBD2. CDR3 size: 16 residues. The trim removed 2 bases at V and 7 bases at J, leaving 11 bases unmatched. The V gene's germline CDR1 is SGHRS and CDR2 YFSETQ. This CDR3 reads CASSLAVLAGQRTQYF. CDR3 sequence (DNA): TGCGCCAGCAGCTTAGCAGTACTAGCGGGACAGAGGACCCAGTACTTC.

This chain links TRBV19 with TRBJ2-7; weak D call: TRBD2 (6 bases). V lost 3 bases to trimming and J lost 1 base, with 13 bases between them. This CDR3 has 15 residues. Germline V lookup: CDR1 LNHDA, CDR2 SQIVND (reference sequence). The CDR3 DNA reads TGTGCCAGTAGTATCGAGGCGGGACTTTCCTACGAGCAGTACTTC. Translating gives CASSIEAGLSYEQYF.